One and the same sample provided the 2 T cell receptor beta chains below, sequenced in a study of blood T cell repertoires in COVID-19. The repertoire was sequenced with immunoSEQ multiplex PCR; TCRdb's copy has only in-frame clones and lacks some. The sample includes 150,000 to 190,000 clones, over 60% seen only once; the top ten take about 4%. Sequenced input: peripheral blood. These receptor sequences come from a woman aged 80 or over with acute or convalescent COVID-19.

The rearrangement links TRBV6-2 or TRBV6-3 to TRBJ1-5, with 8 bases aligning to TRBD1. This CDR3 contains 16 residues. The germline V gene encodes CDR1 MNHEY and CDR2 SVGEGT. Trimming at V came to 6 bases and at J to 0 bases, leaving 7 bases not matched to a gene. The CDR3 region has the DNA TGTGCCAGCAGCCCCCAGGGGGCTTATAGCAATCAGCCCCAGCATTTT. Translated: CASSPQGAYSNQPQHF.

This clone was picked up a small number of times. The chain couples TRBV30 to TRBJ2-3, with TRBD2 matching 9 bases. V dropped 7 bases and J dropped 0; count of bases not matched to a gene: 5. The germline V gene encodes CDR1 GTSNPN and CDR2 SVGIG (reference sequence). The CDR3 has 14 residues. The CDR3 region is CAYSTSGSTDTQYF. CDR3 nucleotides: TGTGCCTACTCGACTAGCGGAAGCACAGATACGCAGTATTTT.